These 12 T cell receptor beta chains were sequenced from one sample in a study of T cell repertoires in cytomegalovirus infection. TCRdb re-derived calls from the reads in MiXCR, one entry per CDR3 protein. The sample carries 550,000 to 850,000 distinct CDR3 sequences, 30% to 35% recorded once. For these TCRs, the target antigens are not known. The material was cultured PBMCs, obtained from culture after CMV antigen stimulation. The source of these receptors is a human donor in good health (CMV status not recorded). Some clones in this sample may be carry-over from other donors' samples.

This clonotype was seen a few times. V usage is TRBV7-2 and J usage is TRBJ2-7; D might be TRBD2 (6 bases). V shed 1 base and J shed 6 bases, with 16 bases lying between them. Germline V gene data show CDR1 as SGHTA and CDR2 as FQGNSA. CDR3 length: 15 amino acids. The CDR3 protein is CASSLEDYRSGEQYF. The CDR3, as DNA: TGTGCCAGCAGCTTAGAGGACTACCGTTCTGGCGAGCAGTACTTC.

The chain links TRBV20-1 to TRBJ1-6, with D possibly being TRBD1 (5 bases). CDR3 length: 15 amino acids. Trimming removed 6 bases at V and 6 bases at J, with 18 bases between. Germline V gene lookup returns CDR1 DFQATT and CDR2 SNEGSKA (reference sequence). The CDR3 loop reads CSATGPQGANSPLHF. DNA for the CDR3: TGCAGTGCCACAGGCCCACAAGGAGCTAATTCACCCCTCCACTTT.

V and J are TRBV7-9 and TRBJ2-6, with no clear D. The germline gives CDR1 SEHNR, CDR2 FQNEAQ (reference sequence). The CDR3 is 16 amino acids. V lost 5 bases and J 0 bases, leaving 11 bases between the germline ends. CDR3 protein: CASSPNPSSGANVLTF. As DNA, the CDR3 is TGTGCCAGCAGCCCAAACCCCAGCTCTGGGGCCAACGTCCTGACTTTC.

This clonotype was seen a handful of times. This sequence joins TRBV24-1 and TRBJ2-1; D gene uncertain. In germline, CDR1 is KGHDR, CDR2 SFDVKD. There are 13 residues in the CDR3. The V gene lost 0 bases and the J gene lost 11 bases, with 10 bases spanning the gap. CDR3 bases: TGTGCCACCAGTGATTTGGACGGAGATAAGCAGTTCTTC. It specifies CATSDLDGDKQFF.

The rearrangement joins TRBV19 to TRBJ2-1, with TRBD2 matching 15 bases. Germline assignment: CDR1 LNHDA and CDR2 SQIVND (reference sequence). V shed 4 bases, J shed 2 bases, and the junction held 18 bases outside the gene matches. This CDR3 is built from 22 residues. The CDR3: CASSTLTPGTSGRPFTYNEQFF. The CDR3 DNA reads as TGTGCCAGTAGTACCCTTACCCCCGGGACTAGCGGGAGGCCTTTTACCTACAATGAGCAGTTCTTC.

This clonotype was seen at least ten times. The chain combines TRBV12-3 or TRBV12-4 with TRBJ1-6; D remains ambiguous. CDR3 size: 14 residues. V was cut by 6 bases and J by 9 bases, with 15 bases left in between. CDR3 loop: CASRKFRPGSPLHF. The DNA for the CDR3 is TGTGCCAGCAGAAAATTCAGACCGGGTTCACCCCTCCACTTT.

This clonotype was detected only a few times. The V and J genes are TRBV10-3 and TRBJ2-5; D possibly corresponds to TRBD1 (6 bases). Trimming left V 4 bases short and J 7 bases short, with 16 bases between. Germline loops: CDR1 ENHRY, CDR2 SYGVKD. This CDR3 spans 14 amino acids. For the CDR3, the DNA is TGTGCCATCAGTGCAAACAGGGCCCGTGGGACCCAGTACTTC. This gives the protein CAISANRARGTQYF.

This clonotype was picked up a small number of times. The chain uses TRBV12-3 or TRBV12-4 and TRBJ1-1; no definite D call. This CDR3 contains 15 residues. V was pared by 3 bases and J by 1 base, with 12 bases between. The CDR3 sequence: CASSFLRVRNTEAFF. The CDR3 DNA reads TGTGCCAGCAGTTTTTTGAGGGTGAGGAACACTGAAGCTTTCTTT.

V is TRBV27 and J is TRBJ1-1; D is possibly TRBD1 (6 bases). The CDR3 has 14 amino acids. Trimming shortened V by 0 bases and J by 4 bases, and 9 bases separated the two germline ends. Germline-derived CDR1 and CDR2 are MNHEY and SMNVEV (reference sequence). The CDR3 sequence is CASSLSTGTTEAFF. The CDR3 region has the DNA TGTGCCAGCAGTTTATCAACAGGGACCACTGAAGCTTTCTTT.

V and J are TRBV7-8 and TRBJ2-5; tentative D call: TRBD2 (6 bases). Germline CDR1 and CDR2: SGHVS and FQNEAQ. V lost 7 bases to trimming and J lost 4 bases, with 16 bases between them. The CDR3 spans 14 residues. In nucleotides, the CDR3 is TGTGCCAGCATGGAGGGAGCGCGGGGAGAGACCCAGTACTTC. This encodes CASMEGARGETQYF.

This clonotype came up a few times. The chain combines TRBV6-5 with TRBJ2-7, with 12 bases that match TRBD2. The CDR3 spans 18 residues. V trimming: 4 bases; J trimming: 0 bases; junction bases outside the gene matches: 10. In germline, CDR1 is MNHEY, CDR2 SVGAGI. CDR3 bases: TGTGCCAGCAGTTCTGGACTAGCGGGGCGATCAGGCTCCTACGAGCAGTACTTC. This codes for CASSSGLAGRSGSYEQYF.

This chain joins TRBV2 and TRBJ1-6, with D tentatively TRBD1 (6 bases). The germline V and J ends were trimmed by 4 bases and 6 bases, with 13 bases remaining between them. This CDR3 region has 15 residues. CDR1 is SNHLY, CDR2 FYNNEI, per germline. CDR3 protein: CASSGTRGSNSPLHF. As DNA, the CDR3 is TGTGCCAGCAGTGGAACCAGGGGCTCTAATTCACCCCTCCACTTT.